The rows below give T cell receptor beta chains drawn from one sample of a study of T cells after yellow fever vaccination. One entry per CDR3 protein, called by TCRdb with MiXCR from the 5' RACE reads. Here the sample spans around 530,000 distinct CDR3 sequences, approximately 16% being singletons. The starting material was PBMCs, obtained around 5 days after the first yellow fever vaccination. The origin of the receptors is a man between 18 and 29 years old who received the YFV17D yellow fever vaccine. Each CDR3 is given with its conserved first and last residue. Each record gives: CDR3 length, clone size, D gene, V gene, J gene, CDR3 protein, CDR3 DNA. The D gene is left open where the match is weak. Expanded clones get a size class; other rows say once, few or many, or leave the size out.

>16|few|-|TRBV29-1|TRBJ2-6
CSVEVLADSGANVLTF
TGCAGCGTTGAAGTCCTCGCGGACTCTGGGGCCAACGTCCTGACTTTC
>15|few|-|TRBV11-2|TRBJ1-6
CASSPVKGVHSPLHF
TGTGCCAGCAGCCCCGTAAAGGGTGTACATTCACCCCTCCACTTT
>19|few|TRBD2|TRBV5-1|TRBJ2-1
CASSFPLAGGLSSYNEQFF
TGCGCCAGCAGCTTCCCATTAGCGGGGGGCCTCAGCTCCTACAATGAGCAGTTCTTC
>15|few|-|TRBV12-3/TRBV12-4|TRBJ1-6
CASSSRREYNSPLHF
TGTGCCAGCAGTTCAAGACGGGAATATAATTCACCCCTCCACTTT
>14|-|-|TRBV12-3/TRBV12-4|TRBJ2-5
CASSLLTLVETQYF
TGTGCCAGCAGTTTATTGACACTAGTAGAGACCCAGTACTTC
>12|-|-|TRBV5-1|TRBJ1-1
CASSDAYTEAFF
TGCGCCAGCAGCGACGCTTACACTGAAGCTTTCTTT
>14|many|TRBD1|TRBV4-2|TRBJ1-1
CASSQDRLNTEAFF
TGTGCCAGCAGCCAGGACAGGTTGAACACTGAAGCTTTCTTT
>13|few|-|TRBV20-1|TRBJ2-5
CSASPMAEETQYF
TGCAGTGCTAGCCCCATGGCGGAAGAGACCCAGTACTTC
>14|-|TRBD1|TRBV7-9|TRBJ1-5
CASSPGGAARPQHF
TGTGCCAGCAGCCCAGGGGGGGCCGCCAGGCCCCAGCATTTT
>15|-|-|TRBV7-2|TRBJ2-3
CASSLASRQTDTQYF
TGTGCCAGCAGCTTAGCGTCTAGACAAACAGATACGCAGTATTTT
>14|few|-|TRBV29-1|TRBJ2-2
CSVDAGGNTGELFF
TGCAGCGTTGATGCCGGGGGTAACACCGGGGAGCTGTTTTTT
>12|-|-|TRBV5-5|TRBJ1-2
CASSLERHGYTF
TGTGCCAGCAGCTTGGAACGCCATGGCTACACCTTC
>16|few|TRBD2|TRBV6-1|TRBJ2-3
CASTPRRRGETDTQYF
TGTGCCAGCACCCCGAGGAGGCGGGGGGAAACAGATACGCAGTATTTT
>15|few|-|TRBV7-2|TRBJ1-2
CASSLTGAKHYGYTF
TGTGCCAGCAGCTTGACAGGAGCAAAACACTATGGCTACACCTTC
>15|once|-|TRBV4-1|TRBJ1-1
CASSLNPSPNTEAFF
TGCGCCAGCAGCCTAAACCCATCTCCGAACACTGAAGCTTTCTTT
>16|-|-|TRBV4-2|TRBJ2-5
CASSQGGRGPQETQYF
TGTGCCAGCAGCCAAGGGGGCCGGGGTCCCCAAGAGACCCAGTACTTC
>13|-|-|TRBV12-5|TRBJ2-1
CASGPDRDNEQFF
TGTGCTAGTGGCCCAGACAGAGACAATGAGCAGTTCTTC
>13|few|-|TRBV5-1|TRBJ2-7
CASYRVGSYEQYF
TGCGCCAGCTATAGGGTTGGGTCCTACGAGCAGTACTTC
>13|few|-|TRBV20-1|TRBJ2-2
CSASPQSTGELFF
TGCAGTGCTAGTCCTCAGTCCACCGGGGAGCTGTTTTTT
>13|few|TRBD1|TRBV10-3|TRBJ2-2
CAMKSPGTGLMFF
TGTGCCATGAAAAGTCCCGGGACAGGGTTGATGTTTTTT
>13|once|-|TRBV27|TRBJ2-4
CASSLATGYVQYF
TGTGCCAGCAGTTTAGCCACCGGGTATGTTCAGTACTTC
>16|-|-|TRBV7-2|TRBJ1-5
CASSLWGQVRWQPQHF
TGTGCCAGCAGCTTATGGGGGCAGGTGAGGTGGCAGCCCCAGCATTTT
>15|-|-|TRBV4-2|TRBJ1-1
CASSQEEPSNTEAFF
TGTGCCAGCAGCCAAGAGGAACCGTCGAACACTGAAGCTTTCTTT
>14|-|-|TRBV6-1|TRBJ2-3
CASSEALGDDTQYF
TGTGCCAGCAGTGAAGCGCTAGGGGACGATACGCAGTATTTT
>15|few|-|TRBV7-6|TRBJ1-1
CASSLLGNSNTEAFF
TGTGCCAGCAGCTTACTGGGGAACTCGAACACTGAAGCTTTCTTT
>12|many|-|TRBV7-9|TRBJ2-5
CASSSDARDQYF
TGTGCCAGCAGTTCGGATGCAAGGGACCAGTACTTC
>18|few|-|TRBV4-1|TRBJ1-6
CASSQAPPGKGFNSPLHF
TGCGCCAGCAGCCAAGCCCCCCCCGGGAAAGGGTTTAATTCACCCCTCCACTTT
>14|-|-|TRBV4-1|TRBJ1-2
CASSSAVANYGYTF
TGCGCCAGCAGCTCGGCGGTAGCTAACTATGGCTACACCTTC
>14|-|-|TRBV7-2|TRBJ2-1
CASSRSYLYNEQFF
TGTGCCAGCAGCCGATCCTACCTTTACAATGAGCAGTTCTTC
>13|-|-|TRBV29-1|TRBJ2-3
CSSQGGEADTQYF
TGCAGCTCCCAGGGGGGCGAAGCAGATACGCAGTATTTT
>14|few|-|TRBV7-2|TRBJ2-2
CASSRYQGTGELFF
TGTGCCAGCAGCAGATATCAGGGAACCGGGGAGCTGTTTTTT
>16|few|-|TRBV4-3|TRBJ1-4
CASSPLVGAGAGKLFF
TGCGCCAGCAGCCCCTTGGTAGGGGCCGGCGCTGGAAAACTGTTTTTT
>14|-|-|TRBV7-3|TRBJ2-1
CASSAQGFYNEQFF
TGTGCCAGCAGCGCACAGGGATTCTACAATGAGCAGTTCTTC
>15|-|-|TRBV2|TRBJ1-4
CASSATTGRSEKLFF
TGTGCCAGCAGTGCCACAACAGGGAGGAGTGAAAAACTGTTTTTT
>18|-|TRBD2|TRBV7-2|TRBJ2-5
CASSLAHLASGGAETQYF
TGTGCCAGCAGCTTAGCCCACCTGGCTAGCGGGGGGGCGGAGACCCAGTACTTC
>14|-|-|TRBV18|TRBJ2-1
CASSLYPLGNEQFF
TGTGCCAGCTCACTTTACCCACTGGGGAATGAGCAGTTCTTC
>15|-|-|TRBV7-8|TRBJ2-7
CACSSLVAGFYEQYF
TGTGCCTGCAGCTCCTTAGTTGCAGGGTTCTACGAGCAGTACTTC
>15|-|-|TRBV1|TRBJ1-6
CTSSHAGVGRGALHF
-
>8|few|-|TRBV7-9|TRBJ2-1
CAPDEQFF
TGTGCGCCGGATGAGCAGTTCTTC
>14|few|-|TRBV6-1|TRBJ2-7
CATSPAATSYEQYF
TGTGCCACCTCCCCGGCGGCAACTTCCTACGAGCAGTACTTC
>15|few|TRBD1|TRBV7-2|TRBJ1-5
CASSADRVGNQPQHF
TGTGCCAGCAGCGCGGACAGGGTAGGCAATCAGCCCCAGCATTTT
>14|few|TRBD2|TRBV5-1|TRBJ2-2
CASRAGLADGELFF
TGCGCCAGCAGGGCGGGACTAGCAGACGGGGAGCTGTTTTTT
>14|many|-|TRBV2|TRBJ2-2
CASTPGLNTGELFF
TGTGCCAGCACCCCGGGACTCAACACCGGGGAGCTGTTTTTT
>15|-|TRBD1|TRBV9|TRBJ1-1
CASSADRGLHTEAFF
TGTGCCAGCAGCGCTGACAGGGGGCTGCACACTGAAGCTTTCTTT
>16|-|TRBD1|TRBV7-2|TRBJ1-2
CASSSTGQPQNYGYTF
TGTGCCAGCAGCTCAACGGGACAGCCACAGAACTATGGCTACACCTTC
>14|-|TRBD1|TRBV20-1|TRBJ2-3
CSARDRTGRDTQYF
TGCAGTGCTAGAGATCGGACAGGGCGAGATACGCAGTATTTT
>16|few|-|TRBV4-3|TRBJ1-4
CASSQGAGATNEKLFF
TGCGCCAGCAGCCAAGGGGCAGGCGCAACTAATGAAAAACTGTTTTTT
>15|few|TRBD2|TRBV5-1|TRBJ2-3
CASIPRGESTDTQYF
TGCGCCAGTATACCCCGGGGGGAAAGCACAGATACGCAGTATTTT
>13|few|-|TRBV12-3/TRBV12-4|TRBJ1-1
CASNLRGDTEAFF
TGTGCCAGCAACCTCCGGGGAGACACTGAAGCTTTCTTT
>12|few|-|TRBV21-1|TRBJ2-7
CASRQVSPEQYF
TGTGCCAGCAGGCAGGTTTCCCCCGAGCAGTACTTC
>15|-|TRBD2|TRBV20-1|TRBJ2-7
CSAPFYSGLRYEQYF
TGCAGTGCCCCTTTCTATAGCGGGTTACGTTACGAGCAGTACTTC
>14|many|TRBD1|TRBV5-4|TRBJ1-4
CASSAGGGEEKLFF
TGTGCCAGCAGCGCCGGAGGGGGCGAAGAAAAACTGTTTTTT
>19|few|-|TRBV5-1|TRBJ2-6
CASSALGGALFSGANVLTF
TGCGCCAGCAGCGCCCTGGGGGGGGCCCTTTTCTCTGGGGCCAACGTCCTGACTTTC
>14|-|TRBD1|TRBV27|TRBJ1-1
CASSWTGMVTEAFF
TGTGCCAGCAGTTGGACAGGGATGGTTACTGAAGCTTTCTTT